This entry concerns a single TCR beta chain. Its specificity is unknown. The regulatory T cell sort gate was CD4+CD25hiCD127low/negative. The data stem from a study of B cell selection in AIRE deficiency. The data were produced by immunoSEQ multiplex PCR, yet TCRdb's version contains in-frame clones alone and is incomplete. Here the sample spans roughly 22,000 clones, approximately 94% being singletons. With 2 bases removed from V and 7 bases from J, the gap between germline ends came to 12 bases. CDR1 and CDR2 from the germline V gene are LGHNT and FRNRAP. The CDR3 spans 13 residues. The study's findings and limits: Healthy Tconv contained over 35% of shared healthy Treg sequences; only TCRbeta sequenced. Only about a tenth of roughly 3,700 shared Treg sequences were patient-specific; 31.6% healthy-specific. Around 30% of healthy-shared Treg sequences were found among patient Tconv cells. Shorter CDR3s marked shared Treg sequences, biased toward few non-templated insertions.

Specimen: Tregs sorted from PBMCs. V and J are TRBV12-5 and TRBJ2-7; the D gene is possibly TRBD1 (7 bases). The receptor was derived from a human donor with AIRE deficiency. In nucleotides, the CDR3 is TGTGCTAGTGGTTTGCCAGGGGGGCTGGAGCAGTACTTC. Translating gives CASGLPGGLEQYF.